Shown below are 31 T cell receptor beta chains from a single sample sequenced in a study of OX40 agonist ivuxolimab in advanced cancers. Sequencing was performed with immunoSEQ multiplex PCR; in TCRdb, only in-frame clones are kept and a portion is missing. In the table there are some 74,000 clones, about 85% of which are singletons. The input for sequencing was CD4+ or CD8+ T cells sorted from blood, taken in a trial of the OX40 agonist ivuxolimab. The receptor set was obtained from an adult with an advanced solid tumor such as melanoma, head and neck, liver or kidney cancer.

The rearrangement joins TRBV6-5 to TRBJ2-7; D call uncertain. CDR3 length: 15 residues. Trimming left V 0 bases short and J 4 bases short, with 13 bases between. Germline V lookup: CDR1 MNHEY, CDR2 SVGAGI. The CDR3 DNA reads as TGTGCCAGCAGTTACTCCTTGGGAAAACGGTACGAGCAGTACTTC. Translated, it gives CASSYSLGKRYEQYF.

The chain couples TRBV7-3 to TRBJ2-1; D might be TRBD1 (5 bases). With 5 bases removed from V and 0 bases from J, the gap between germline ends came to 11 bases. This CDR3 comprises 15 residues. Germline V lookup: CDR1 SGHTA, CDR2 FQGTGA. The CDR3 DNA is TGTGCCAGCAGCCGCGACAGAAGCTCCTACAATGAGCAGTTCTTC. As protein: CASSRDRSSYNEQFF.

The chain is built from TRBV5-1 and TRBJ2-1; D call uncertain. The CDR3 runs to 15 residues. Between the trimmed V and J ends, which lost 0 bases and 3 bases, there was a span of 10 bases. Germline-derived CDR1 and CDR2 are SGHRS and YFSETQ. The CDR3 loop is CASSLGGSFYNEQFF. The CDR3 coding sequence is TGCGCCAGCAGCTTGGGAGGTTCTTTCTACAATGAGCAGTTCTTC.

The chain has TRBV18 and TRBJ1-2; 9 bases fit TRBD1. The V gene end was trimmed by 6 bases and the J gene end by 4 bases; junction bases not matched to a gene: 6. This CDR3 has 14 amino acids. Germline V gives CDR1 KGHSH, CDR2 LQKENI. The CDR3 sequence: CASSRDRDTYGYTF. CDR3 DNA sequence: TGTGCCAGCTCCCGGGACAGGGACACCTATGGCTACACCTTC.

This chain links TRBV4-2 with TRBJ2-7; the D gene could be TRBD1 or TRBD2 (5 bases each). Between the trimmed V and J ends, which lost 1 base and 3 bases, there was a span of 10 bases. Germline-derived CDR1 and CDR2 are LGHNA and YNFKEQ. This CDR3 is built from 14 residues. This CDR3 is CASSQGDGVYEQYF. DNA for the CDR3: TGTGCCAGCAGCCAAGGGGACGGGGTCTACGAGCAGTACTTC.

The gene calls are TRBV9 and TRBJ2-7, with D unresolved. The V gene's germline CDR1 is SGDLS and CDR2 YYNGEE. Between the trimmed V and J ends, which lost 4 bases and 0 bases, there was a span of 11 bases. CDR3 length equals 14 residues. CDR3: CASSPWQTSYEQYF. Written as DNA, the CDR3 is TGTGCCAGCAGCCCCTGGCAGACCTCCTACGAGCAGTACTTC. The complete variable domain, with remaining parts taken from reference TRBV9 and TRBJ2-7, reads DSGVTQTPKHLITATGQRVTLRCSPRSGDLSVYWYQQSLDQGLQFLIQYYNGEERAKGNILERFSAQQFPDLHSELNLSSLELGDSALYFCASSPWQTSYEQYFGPGTRLTVT.

The CDR3 region is CASSLSVILYNEQFF. The DNA for the CDR3 is TGTGCCAGCAGCTTGTCTGTAATATTGTACAATGAGCAGTTCTTC. The chain is built from TRBV5-8 and TRBJ2-1; no reliable D call. V shed 1 base and J shed 4 bases, with 12 bases lying between them. The CDR3 is 15 residues long. CDR1 and CDR2 (germline): SGHTS, YDEGEE.

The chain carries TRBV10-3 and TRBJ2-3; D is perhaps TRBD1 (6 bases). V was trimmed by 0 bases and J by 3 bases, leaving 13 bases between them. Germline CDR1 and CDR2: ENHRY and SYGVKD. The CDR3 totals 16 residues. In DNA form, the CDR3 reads TGTGCCATCAGTGAGTCAACCAGGGGTGCGACAGATACGCAGTATTTT. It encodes CAISESTRGATDTQYF.

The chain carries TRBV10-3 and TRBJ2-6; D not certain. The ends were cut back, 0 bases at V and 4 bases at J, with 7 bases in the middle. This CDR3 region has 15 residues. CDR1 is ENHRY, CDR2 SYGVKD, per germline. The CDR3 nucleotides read TGTGCCATCAGTGAGTCGCCAGCCGGGGCCAACGTCCTGACTTTC. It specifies CAISESPAGANVLTF.

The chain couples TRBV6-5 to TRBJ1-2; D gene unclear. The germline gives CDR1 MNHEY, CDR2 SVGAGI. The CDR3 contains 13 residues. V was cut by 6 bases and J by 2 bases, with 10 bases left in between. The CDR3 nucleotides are TGTGCCAGCAGGCCCGGGAAAAACTATGGCTACACCTTC. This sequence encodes CASRPGKNYGYTF.

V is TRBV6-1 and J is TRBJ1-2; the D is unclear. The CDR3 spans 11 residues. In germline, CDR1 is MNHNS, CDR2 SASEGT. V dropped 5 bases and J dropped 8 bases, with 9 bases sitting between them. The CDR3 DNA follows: TGTGCCAGCAGTCGAGCGTCGGGCTACACCTTC. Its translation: CASSRASGYTF.

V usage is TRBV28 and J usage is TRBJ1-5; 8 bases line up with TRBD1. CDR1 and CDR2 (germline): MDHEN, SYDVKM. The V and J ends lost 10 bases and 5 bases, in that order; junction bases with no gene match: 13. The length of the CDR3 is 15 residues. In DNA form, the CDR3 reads TGTGCCAATCGAGGGGCAGGGGGCGCGGATCAGCCCCAGCATTTT. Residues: CANRGAGGADQPQHF.

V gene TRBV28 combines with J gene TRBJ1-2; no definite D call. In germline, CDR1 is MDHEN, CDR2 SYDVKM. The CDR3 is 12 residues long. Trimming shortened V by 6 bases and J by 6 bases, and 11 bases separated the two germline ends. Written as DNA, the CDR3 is TGTGCCAGCAGCTACGACCTGAATGGCTACACCTTC. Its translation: CASSYDLNGYTF.

CDR3 loop: CASSIDYSTTEAFF. The CDR3 DNA is TGTGCCAGTAGTATAGATTATTCGACAACTGAAGCTTTCTTT. The chain carries TRBV19 and TRBJ1-1; D remains ambiguous. The CDR3 is 14 amino acids. Trimming cost V 0 bases and J 5 bases, with 10 bases left between them. The germline gives CDR1 LNHDA, CDR2 SQIVND (reference sequence).

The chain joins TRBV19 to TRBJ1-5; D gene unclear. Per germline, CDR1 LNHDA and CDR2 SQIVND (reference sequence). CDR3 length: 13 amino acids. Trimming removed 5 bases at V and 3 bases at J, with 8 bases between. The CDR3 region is CASSLFNNQPQHF. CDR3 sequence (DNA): TGTGCCAGTAGTCTTTTCAACAATCAGCCCCAGCATTTT. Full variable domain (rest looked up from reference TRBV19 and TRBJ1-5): DGGITQSPKYLFRKEGQNVTLSCEQNLNHDAMYWYRQDPGQGLRLIYYSQIVNDFQKGDIAEGYSVSREKKESFPLTVTSAQKNPTAFYLCASSLFNNQPQHFGDGTRLSIL.

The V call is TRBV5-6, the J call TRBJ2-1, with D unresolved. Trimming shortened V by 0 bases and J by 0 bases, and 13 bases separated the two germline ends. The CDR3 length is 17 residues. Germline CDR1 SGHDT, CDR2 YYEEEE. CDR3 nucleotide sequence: TGTGCCAGCAGCTTGGGAGGCCCTATGAGCTCCTACAATGAGCAGTTCTTC. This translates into CASSLGGPMSSYNEQFF. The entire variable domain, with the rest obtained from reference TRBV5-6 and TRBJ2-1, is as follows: DAGVTQSPTHLIKTRGQQVTLRCSPKSGHDTVSWYQQALGQGPQFIFQYYEEEERQRGNFPDRFSGHQFPNYSSELNVNALLLGDSALYLCASSLGGPMSSYNEQFFGPGTRLTVL.

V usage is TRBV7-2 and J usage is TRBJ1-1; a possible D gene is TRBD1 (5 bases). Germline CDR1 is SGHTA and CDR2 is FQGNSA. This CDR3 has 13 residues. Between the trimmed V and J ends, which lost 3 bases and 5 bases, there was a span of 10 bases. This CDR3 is CASSFGQGTEAFF. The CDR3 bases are TGTGCCAGCAGCTTCGGTCAGGGTACTGAAGCTTTCTTT.

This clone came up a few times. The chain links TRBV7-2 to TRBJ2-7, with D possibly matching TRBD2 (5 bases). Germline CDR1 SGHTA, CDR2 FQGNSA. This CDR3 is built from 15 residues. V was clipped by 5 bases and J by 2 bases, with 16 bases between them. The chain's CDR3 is CASSTTGERAYEQYF. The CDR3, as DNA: TGTGCCAGCAGCACTACCGGGGAAAGGGCCTACGAGCAGTACTTC.

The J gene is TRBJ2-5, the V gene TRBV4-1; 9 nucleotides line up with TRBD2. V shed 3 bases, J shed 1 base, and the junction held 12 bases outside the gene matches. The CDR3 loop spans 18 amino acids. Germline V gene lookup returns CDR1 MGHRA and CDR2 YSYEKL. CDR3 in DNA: TGCGCCAGCAGCCAGTTATTAAGTGGCGGGGGGGGCCAAGAGACCCAGTACTTC. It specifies CASSQLLSGGGGQETQYF.

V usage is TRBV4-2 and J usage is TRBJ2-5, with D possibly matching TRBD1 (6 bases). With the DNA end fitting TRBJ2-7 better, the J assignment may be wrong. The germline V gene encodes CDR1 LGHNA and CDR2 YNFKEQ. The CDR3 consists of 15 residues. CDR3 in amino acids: CASSQDVVTGYEQYF. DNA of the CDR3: TGTGCCAGCAGCCAAGATGTAGTAACAGGGTACGAGCAGTACTTC.

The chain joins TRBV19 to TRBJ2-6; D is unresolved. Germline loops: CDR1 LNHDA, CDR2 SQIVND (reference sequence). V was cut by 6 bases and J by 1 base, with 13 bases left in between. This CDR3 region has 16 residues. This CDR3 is CASSPGSESGANVLTF. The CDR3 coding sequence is TGTGCCAGTAGCCCCGGGTCGGAATCTGGGGCCAACGTCCTGACTTTC.

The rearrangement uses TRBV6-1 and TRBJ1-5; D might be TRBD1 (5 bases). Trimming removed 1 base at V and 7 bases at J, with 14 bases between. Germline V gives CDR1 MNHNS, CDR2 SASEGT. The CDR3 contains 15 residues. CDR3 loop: CASSEGLTGGQPQHF. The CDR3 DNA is TGTGCCAGCAGTGAAGGACTAACCGGGGGGCAGCCCCAGCATTTT.

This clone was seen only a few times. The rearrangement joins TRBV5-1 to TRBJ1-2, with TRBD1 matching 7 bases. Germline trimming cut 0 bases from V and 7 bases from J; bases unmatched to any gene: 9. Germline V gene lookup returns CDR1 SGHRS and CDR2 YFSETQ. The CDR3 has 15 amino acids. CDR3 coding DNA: TGCGCCAGCAGCTTGGGGAGGGGGCTCGGCGGTGGCTACACCTTC. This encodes CASSLGRGLGGGYTF.

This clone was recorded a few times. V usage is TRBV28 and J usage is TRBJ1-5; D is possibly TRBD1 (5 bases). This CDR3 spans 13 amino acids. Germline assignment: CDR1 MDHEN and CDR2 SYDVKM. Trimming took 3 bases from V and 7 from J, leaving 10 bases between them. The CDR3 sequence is CASSLRGLQPQHF. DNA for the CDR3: TGTGCCAGCAGTTTGAGGGGACTACAGCCCCAGCATTTT.

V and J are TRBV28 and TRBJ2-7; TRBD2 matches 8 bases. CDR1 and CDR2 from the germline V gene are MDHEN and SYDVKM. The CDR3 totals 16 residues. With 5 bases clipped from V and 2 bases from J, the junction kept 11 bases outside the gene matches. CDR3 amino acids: CASSPLLAGNPYEQYF. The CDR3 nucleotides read TGTGCCAGCAGTCCCCTTCTAGCGGGTAATCCCTACGAGCAGTACTTC.

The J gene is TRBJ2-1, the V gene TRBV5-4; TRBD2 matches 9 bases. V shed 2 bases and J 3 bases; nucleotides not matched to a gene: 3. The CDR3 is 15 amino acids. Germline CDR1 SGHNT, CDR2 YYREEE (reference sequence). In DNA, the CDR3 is TGTGCCAGCAGCTTAAGCGGGGGGAACTACAATGAGCAGTTCTTC. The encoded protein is CASSLSGGNYNEQFF. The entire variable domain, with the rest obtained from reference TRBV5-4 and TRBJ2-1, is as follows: ETGVTQSPTHLIKTRGQQVTLRCSSQSGHNTVSWYQQALGQGPQFIFQYYREEENGRGNFPPRFSGLQFPNYSSELNVNALELDDSALYLCASSLSGGNYNEQFFGPGTRLTVL.

CDR3: CASSHQKRQSSSYEQYF. CDR3 in DNA: TGTGCCAGCAGCCACCAAAAACGACAGTCCTCCTCCTACGAGCAGTACTTC. The gene calls are TRBV4-2 and TRBJ2-7; D is perhaps TRBD1 (5 bases). The CDR3 runs to 17 residues. Trimming cost V 3 bases and J 0 bases, with 18 bases left between them. CDR1 LGHNA and CDR2 YNFKEQ come from the germline V gene.

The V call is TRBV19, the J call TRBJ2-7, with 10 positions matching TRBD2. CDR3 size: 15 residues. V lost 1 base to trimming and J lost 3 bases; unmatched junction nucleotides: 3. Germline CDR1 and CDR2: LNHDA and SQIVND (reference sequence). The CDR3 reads CASSIASGGLYEQYF. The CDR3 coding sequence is TGTGCCAGTAGTATAGCTAGCGGGGGCCTCTACGAGCAGTACTTC.

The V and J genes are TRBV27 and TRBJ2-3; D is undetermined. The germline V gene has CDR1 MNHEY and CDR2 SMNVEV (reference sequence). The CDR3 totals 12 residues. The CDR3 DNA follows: TGTGCTCGGGCAAGAAGCACAGATACGCAGTATTTT. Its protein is CARARSTDTQYF.

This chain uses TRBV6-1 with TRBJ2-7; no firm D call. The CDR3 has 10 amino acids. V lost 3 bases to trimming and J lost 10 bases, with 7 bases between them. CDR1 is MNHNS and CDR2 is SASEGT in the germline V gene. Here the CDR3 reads CASSETIQYF. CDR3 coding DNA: TGTGCCAGCAGTGAGACGATTCAGTACTTC.

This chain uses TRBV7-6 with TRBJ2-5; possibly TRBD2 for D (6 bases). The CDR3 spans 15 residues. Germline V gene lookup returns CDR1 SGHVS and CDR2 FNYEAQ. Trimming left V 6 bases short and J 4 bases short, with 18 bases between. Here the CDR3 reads CASSPPSRGTETQYF. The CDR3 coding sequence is TGTGCCAGCAGTCCCCCTTCGCGGGGCACAGAGACCCAGTACTTC.